These T cell receptor beta chains were read from a single sample in a study of cytomegalovirus exposure and HLA in healthy donors. Clones were sequenced by immunoSEQ multiplex PCR, and TCRdb holds only the in-frame ones, with some missing. The table shows around 130,000 clones, with roughly four fifths occurring only once. Sequencing was done on a sample of PBMCs. Every receptor here comes from a man aged 40-49 years in good health and CMV-seronegative. The CDR3 runs from the conserved cysteine through the conserved F or W. Fields, in order: D gene, J gene, clone size, V gene, CDR3 protein, CDR3 DNA. D genes are given only for firm matches. Size values are once, few and many counts, or a class for expanded clones, and some rows have none.

>TRBD1|TRBJ2-1|.|TRBV19
CASSIPTGGFYNEQFF
TGTGCCAGTAGTATACCTACAGGGGGCTTCTACAATGAGCAGTTCTTC
>.|TRBJ1-5|.|TRBV7-9
CASSLVGARVEPQHF
TGTGCCAGCAGCTTAGTGGGGGCCCGGGTTGAGCCCCAGCATTTT
>TRBD1|TRBJ1-1|.|TRBV5-4
CASSQGQGGEAFF
TGTGCCAGCAGCCAGGGACAGGGAGGGGAAGCTTTCTTT
>.|TRBJ1-3|few|TRBV28
CASTSRGTGNTIYF
TGTGCCAGCACGTCCCGCGGGACGGGAAACACCATATATTTT
>.|TRBJ2-7|.|TRBV19
CASSTRERVHEQYF
TGTGCCAGTAGTACCCGAGAGAGGGTACACGAGCAGTACTTC
>.|TRBJ2-3|.|TRBV10-1
CASAHSGTDTQYF
TGCGCCAGCGCCCATTCGGGCACAGATACGCAGTATTTT
>.|TRBJ2-2|.|TRBV6-4
CASSESPLTGELFF
TGTGCCAGCAGTGAGTCCCCTCTTACCGGGGAGCTGTTTTTT
>TRBD2|TRBJ2-3|few|TRBV7-9
CASSLLAGGSDTQYF
TGTGCCAGCAGCTTACTGGCGGGAGGTTCAGATACGCAGTATTTT
>TRBD2|TRBJ2-7|.|TRBV25-1
CASGLADAYEQYF
TGTGCCAGTGGACTAGCGGATGCCTACGAGCAGTACTTC
>TRBD1|TRBJ2-7|once|TRBV18
CASSPTGNYEQYF
TGTGCCAGCTCACCGACAGGGAACTACGAGCAGTACTTC
>TRBD1|TRBJ2-6|.|TRBV29-1
CSVVPGGSGANGLTF
TGCAGCGTTGTGCCAGGGGGCTCCGGGGCCAACGGCCTGACTTTC
>.|TRBJ1-6|.|TRBV30
CAWRASGVYNSPLHF
TGTGCCTGGAGGGCTTCCGGGGTTTATAATTCACCCCTCCACTTT
>TRBD1|TRBJ2-2|medium-sized|TRBV10-1
CASSMTGVEPGELFF
TGCGCCAGCAGTATGACAGGGGTGGAACCCGGGGAGCTGTTTTTT
>.|TRBJ2-7|.|TRBV7-8
CASSRDEARVEQYF
TGTGCCAGCAGCCGAGATGAGGCGAGAGTTGAGCAGTACTTC
>.|TRBJ1-2|.|TRBV14
CASSLRVNYGYTF
TGTGCCAGCAGCCTGAGAGTTAACTATGGCTACACCTTC
>TRBD1|TRBJ2-3|few|TRBV4-1
CASSQEDRAHYTQYF
TGCGCCAGCAGCCAAGAGGACAGGGCCCATTATACGCAGTATTTT
>.|TRBJ1-3|.|TRBV7-9
CASSIQGNTIYF
TGTGCCAGCAGCATACAAGGAAACACCATATATTTT
>.|TRBJ1-4|.|TRBV7-9
CASSPGQPSLFF
TGTGCCAGCAGCCCTGGACAGCCAAGCCTGTTTTTT
>.|TRBJ1-2|.|TRBV28
CASSLSAYGYTF
TGTGCCAGCAGTTTGAGCGCCTATGGCTACACCTTC
>.|TRBJ1-1|.|TRBV19
CASSIAHGMNTEAFF
TGTGCCAGTAGTATAGCCCACGGTATGAACACTGAAGCTTTCTTT
>TRBD1|TRBJ1-4|.|TRBV28
CASSRTGGRGEKLFF
TGTGCCAGCAGCCGGACAGGGGGAAGAGGAGAAAAACTGTTTTTT
>TRBD2|TRBJ2-7|.|TRBV30
CAWSTSGGYEQYF
TGTGCCTGGAGTACCAGCGGGGGCTACGAGCAGTACTTC
>.|TRBJ1-5|once|TRBV6-5
CASSSPGGNQPQHF
TGTGCCAGCAGTTCGCCGGGGGGCAATCAGCCCCAGCATTTT
>.|TRBJ1-2|.|TRBV14
CASSHYSTNYGYTF
TGTGCCAGCAGCCATTACAGTACTAACTATGGCTACACCTTC
>.|TRBJ2-2|.|TRBV6-5
CASSSPPGYTGELFF
TGTGCCAGCAGTTCCCCCCCGGGGTACACCGGGGAGCTGTTTTTT
>.|TRBJ1-2|.|TRBV19
CASSMENRGYTF
TGTGCCAGTAGTATGGAGAACCGCGGCTACACCTTC
>TRBD1|TRBJ2-7|.|TRBV6-6
CASSRQGEQYF
TGTGCCAGCAGTCGACAGGGCGAGCAGTACTTC
>.|TRBJ2-6|.|TRBV30
CAWSRGAGANGLTF
TGTGCCTGGAGTAGGGGTGCTGGGGCCAACGGCCTGACTTTC
>.|TRBJ2-7|.|TRBV7-2
CASSFSVYEQYF
TGTGCCAGCAGCTTCTCCGTTTACGAGCAGTACTTC
>.|TRBJ2-7|.|TRBV19
CASSIARDYEQYF
TGTGCCAGTAGTATCGCCCGGGACTACGAGCAGTACTTC
>TRBD1|TRBJ1-2|.|TRBV19
CASSRDRSIYGYTF
TGTGCCAGTAGTAGGGACAGGTCGATCTATGGCTACACCTTC
>.|TRBJ1-2|.|TRBV4-1
CASSQDGQGYGYTF
TGCGCCAGCAGCCAAGATGGGCAGGGTTATGGCTACACCTTC